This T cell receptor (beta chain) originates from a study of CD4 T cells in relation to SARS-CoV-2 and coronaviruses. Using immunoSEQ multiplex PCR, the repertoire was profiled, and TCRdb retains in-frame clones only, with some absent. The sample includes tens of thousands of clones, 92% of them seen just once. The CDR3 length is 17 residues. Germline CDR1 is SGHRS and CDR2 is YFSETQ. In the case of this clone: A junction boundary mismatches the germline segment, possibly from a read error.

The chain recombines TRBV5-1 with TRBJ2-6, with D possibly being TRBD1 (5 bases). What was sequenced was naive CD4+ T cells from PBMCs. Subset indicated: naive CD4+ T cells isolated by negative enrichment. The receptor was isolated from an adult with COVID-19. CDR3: CASSLGHHRTGANVLTF. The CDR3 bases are TGCGCCAGCAGTTTGGGCCACCACAGGACTGGGGCCAACGTCCTGACTTTC.